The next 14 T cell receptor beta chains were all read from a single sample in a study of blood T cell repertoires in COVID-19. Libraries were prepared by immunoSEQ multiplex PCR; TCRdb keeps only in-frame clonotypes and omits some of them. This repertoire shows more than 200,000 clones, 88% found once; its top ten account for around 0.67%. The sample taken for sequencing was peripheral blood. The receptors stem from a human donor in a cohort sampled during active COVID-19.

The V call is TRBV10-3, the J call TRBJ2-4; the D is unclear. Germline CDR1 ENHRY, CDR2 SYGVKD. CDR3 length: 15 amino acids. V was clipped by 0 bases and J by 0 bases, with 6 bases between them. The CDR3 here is CAISESGRAKNIQYF. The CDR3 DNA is TGTGCCATCAGTGAGTCGGGCAGAGCCAAAAACATTCAGTACTTC.

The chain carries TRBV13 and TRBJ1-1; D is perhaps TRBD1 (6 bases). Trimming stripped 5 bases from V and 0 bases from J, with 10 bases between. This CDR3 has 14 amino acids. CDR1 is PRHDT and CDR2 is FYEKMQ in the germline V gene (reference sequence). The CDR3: CASSDGQMNTEAFF. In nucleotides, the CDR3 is TGTGCCAGCAGCGACGGACAGATGAACACTGAAGCTTTCTTT. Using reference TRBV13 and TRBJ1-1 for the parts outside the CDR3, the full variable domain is AAGVIQSPRHLIKEKRETATLKCYPIPRHDTVYWYQQGPGQDPQFLISFYEKMQSDKGSIPDRFSAQQFSDYHSELNMSSLELGDSALYFCASSDGQMNTEAFFGQGTRLTVV.

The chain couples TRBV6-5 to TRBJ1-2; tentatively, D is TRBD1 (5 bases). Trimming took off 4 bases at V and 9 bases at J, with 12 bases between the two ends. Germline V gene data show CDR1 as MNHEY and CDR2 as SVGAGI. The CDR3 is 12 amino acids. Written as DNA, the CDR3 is TGTGCCAGCAGTTCTGGGGCCGGAAGCTACACCTTC. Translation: CASSSGAGSYTF.

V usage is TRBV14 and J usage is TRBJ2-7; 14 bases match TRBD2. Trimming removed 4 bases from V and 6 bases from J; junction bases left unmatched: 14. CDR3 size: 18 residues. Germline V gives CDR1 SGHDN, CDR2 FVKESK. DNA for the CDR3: TGTGCCAGCAGCCCGGGACTAGCGGGAGATTGGGTGAAACCCGAGCAGTACTTC. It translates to CASSPGLAGDWVKPEQYF.

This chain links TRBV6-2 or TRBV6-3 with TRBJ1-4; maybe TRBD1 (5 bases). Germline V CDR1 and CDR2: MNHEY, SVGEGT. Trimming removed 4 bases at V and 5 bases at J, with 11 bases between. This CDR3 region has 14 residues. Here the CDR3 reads CASSSNRRNEKLFF. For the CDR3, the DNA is TGTGCCAGCAGTTCCAACAGGCGGAATGAAAAACTGTTTTTT.

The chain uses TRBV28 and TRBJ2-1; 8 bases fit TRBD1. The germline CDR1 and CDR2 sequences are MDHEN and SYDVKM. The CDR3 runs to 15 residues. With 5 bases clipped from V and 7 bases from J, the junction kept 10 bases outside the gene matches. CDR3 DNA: TGTGCCAGCAGTCCCCAGGGGGCTGTCGAAAATGAGCAGTTCTTC. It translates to CASSPQGAVENEQFF.

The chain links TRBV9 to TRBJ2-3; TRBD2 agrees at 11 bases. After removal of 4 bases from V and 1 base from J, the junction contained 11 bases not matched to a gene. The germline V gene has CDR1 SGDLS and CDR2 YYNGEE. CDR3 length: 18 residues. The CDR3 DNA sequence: TGTGCCAGCAGCCCCCGCTGGCTAGCGGGGGGCCGCACAGATACGCAGTATTTT. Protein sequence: CASSPRWLAGGRTDTQYF.

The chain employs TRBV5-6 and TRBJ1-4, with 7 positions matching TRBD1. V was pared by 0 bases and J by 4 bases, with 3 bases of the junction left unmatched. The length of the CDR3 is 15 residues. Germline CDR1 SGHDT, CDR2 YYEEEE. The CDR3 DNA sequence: TGTGCCAGCAGCTTGGGGGGACAGCTTAATGAAAAACTGTTTTTT. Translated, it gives CASSLGGQLNEKLFF.

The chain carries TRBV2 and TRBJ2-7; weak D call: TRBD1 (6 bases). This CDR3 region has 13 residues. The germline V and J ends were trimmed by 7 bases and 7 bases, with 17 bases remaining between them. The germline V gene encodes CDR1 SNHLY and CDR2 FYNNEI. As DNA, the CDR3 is TGTGCCAGCATAGGACATCTAAGGGGGGAGCAGTACTTC. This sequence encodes CASIGHLRGEQYF.

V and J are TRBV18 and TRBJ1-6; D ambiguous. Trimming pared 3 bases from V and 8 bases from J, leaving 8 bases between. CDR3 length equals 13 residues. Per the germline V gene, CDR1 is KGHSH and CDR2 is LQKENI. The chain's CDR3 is CASSPSADSPLHF. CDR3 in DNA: TGTGCCAGCTCACCGTCGGCGGATTCACCCCTCCACTTT. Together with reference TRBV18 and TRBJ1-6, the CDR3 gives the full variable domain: NAGVMQNPRHLVRRRGQEARLRCSPMKGHSHVYWYRQLPEEGLKFMVYLQKENIIDESGMPKERFSAEFPKEGPSILRIQQVVRGDSAAYFCASSPSADSPLHFGNGTRLTVT.

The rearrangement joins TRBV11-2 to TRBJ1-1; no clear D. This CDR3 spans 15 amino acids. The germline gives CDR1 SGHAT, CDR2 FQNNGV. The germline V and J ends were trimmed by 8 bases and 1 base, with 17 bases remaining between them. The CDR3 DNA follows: TGTGCCAGCGTCACCCCACAGCGGCGGAACACTGAAGCTTTCTTT. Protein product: CASVTPQRRNTEAFF.

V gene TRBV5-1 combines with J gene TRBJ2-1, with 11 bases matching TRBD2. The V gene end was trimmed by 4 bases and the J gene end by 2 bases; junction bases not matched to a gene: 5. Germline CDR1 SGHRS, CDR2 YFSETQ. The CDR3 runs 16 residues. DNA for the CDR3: TGCGCCAGCAGCCCCATGACTAGCGGGGCCTACAATGAGCAGTTCTTC. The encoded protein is CASSPMTSGAYNEQFF.

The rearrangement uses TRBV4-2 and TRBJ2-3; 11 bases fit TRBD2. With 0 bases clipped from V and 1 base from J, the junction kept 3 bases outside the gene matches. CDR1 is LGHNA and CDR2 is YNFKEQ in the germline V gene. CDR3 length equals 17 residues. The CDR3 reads CASSQEALAGGTDTQYF. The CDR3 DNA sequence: TGTGCCAGCAGCCAAGAGGCACTAGCGGGAGGCACAGATACGCAGTATTTT.

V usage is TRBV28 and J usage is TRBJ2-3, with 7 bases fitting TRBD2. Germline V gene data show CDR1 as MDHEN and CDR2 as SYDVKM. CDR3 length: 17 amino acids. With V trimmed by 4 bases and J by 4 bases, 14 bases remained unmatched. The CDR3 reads CASSSTSRGSWADTQYF. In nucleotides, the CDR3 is TGTGCCAGCAGTTCCACCTCGCGCGGGAGTTGGGCAGATACGCAGTATTTT. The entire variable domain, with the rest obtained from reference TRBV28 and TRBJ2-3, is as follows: DVKVTQSSRYLVKRTGEKVFLECVQDMDHENMFWYRQDPGLGLRLIYFSYDVKMKEKGDIPEGYSVSREKKERFSLILESASTNQTSMYLCASSSTSRGSWADTQYFGPGTRLTVL.